The T cell receptor beta chain described here comes from a study of cytomegalovirus exposure and HLA in healthy donors. Study conclusions and caveats: Earlier analysis looked at TCR beta V segments, and most were productive about 87% or about 30% of the time.

V was cut by 4 bases and J by 3 bases, with 13 bases left in between. This CDR3 region has 14 residues. From germline, CDR1 is LGHNA and CDR2 YSLEER. Vbeta (60) and Jbeta (13) primers were used in the PCR. Profiled with immunoSEQ multiplex PCR; TCRdb holds only in-frame clones, not every one. The repertoire holds tens of thousands of clones, with under 80% as singletons. To note about this clone: What it recognizes is unknown.

This receptor was obtained from a woman in her twenties or thirties in good health and CMV-seronegative. Sequenced input: PBMCs. V usage is TRBV4-3 and J usage is TRBJ2-7, with D maybe TRBD1 (6 bases). The CDR3 reads CASSRGQSNYEQYF. CDR3 nucleotides: TGCGCCAGCAGCCGCGGACAGAGCAACTACGAGCAGTACTTC.